This T cell receptor beta chain was obtained from a study of OX40 agonist ivuxolimab in advanced cancers. Clones were read by immunoSEQ multiplex PCR, and TCRdb kept only the in-frame ones, dropping some. Among 72,000 or so clones listed, 65% to 85% were seen once. Germline CDR1 SGHTA, CDR2 FQGTGA. The V gene lost 6 bases and the J gene lost 6 bases, with 15 bases spanning the gap. The CDR3 loop spans 13 amino acids. The chain uses TRBV7-3 and TRBJ2-7; D may be TRBD1 (5 bases). Sequencing was performed on CD4+ or CD8+ T cells sorted from blood, taken in a trial of the OX40 agonist ivuxolimab. The clonotype was recovered from an adult with an advanced solid tumor such as melanoma, head and neck, liver or kidney cancer. For the CDR3, the DNA is TGTGCCAGCAGTCGAACTACAGGATTCGAGCAGTACTTC. This sequence encodes CASSRTTGFEQYF. Looking up the rest from reference TRBV7-3 and TRBJ2-7 gives the full variable domain: GAGVSQTPSNKVTEKGKYVELRCDPISGHTALYWYRQSLGQGPEFLIYFQGTGAADDSGLPNDRFFAVRPEGSVSTLKIQRTERGDSAVYLCASSRTTGFEQYFGPGTRLTVT.